The T cell receptor beta chain described here comes from a study of blood T cell repertoires in COVID-19. Germline CDR1 reads MDHEN; CDR2 reads SYDVKM. V lost 8 bases and J lost 4, with 11 bases in between. The CDR3 is 13 residues long. Measured with immunoSEQ multiplex PCR; TCRdb has only the in-frame clones, and not every one. The data show tens of thousands of clones, about 72% seen once. The source of this sequence is a man older than 75 with acute or convalescent COVID-19. Sequencing was carried out using peripheral blood. The J gene is TRBJ2-2, the V gene TRBV28, with D perhaps matching TRBD2 (6 bases). CDR3 coding DNA: TGTGCCAGCCGGAGGGGTGGCACCGGGGAGCTGTTTTTT. This codes for CASRRGGTGELFF.